This T cell receptor beta chain was captured in a study of post-analysis software for immune sequencing data. On the study more broadly: Disease courses included relapsing-remitting, secondary progressive and progressive-relapsing multiple sclerosis. Findings of the study overall: Samples from one preparation batch, clustered by F measure, grouped strongly together. The five TRBV segments detected at higher frequency in patients than in controls included TRBV5-6, TRBV5-1 and TRBV20-1. Controls showed significantly higher normalized Chao1 diversity than did multiple sclerosis patients.

Trimming shortened V by 0 bases and J by 2 bases, and 10 bases separated the two germline ends. The CDR3 length is 15 residues. CDR1 is SGHTA and CDR2 is FQGNSA in the germline V gene. Of note for this clonotype: Its specificity is not known.

The authors incorporated unique molecular identifiers into the TCR beta cDNA libraries. A population of 1 to 10 million T cells gave rise to a few hundred thousand cDNA molecules. TCRdb reanalysed the PCR reads using MiXCR and keeps one entry per CDR3 protein. The repertoire holds hundreds of thousands of distinct CDR3 sequences, with 55% to 70% as singletons. This sequence was found in a girl aged 2-15 years with multiple sclerosis. Sequenced: blood. The chain has TRBV7-2 and TRBJ2-5; tentative D call: TRBD1 (7 bases). CDR3 nucleotide sequence: TGTGCCAGCAGCTTAGCCGCGGGACAGCAAGAGACCCAGTACTTC. Protein product: CASSLAAGQQETQYF.